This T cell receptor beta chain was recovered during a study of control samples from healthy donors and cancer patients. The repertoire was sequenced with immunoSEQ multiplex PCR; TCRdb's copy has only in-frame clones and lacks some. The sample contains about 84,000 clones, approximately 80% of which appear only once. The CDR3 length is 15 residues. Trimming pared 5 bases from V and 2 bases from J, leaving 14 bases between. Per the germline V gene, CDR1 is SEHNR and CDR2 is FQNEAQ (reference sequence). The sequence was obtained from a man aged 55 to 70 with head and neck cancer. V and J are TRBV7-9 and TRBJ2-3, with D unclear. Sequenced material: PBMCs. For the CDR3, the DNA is TGTGCCAGCAGCCGAGGTGCCAGCGCCACAGATACGCAGTATTTT. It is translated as CASSRGASATDTQYF.